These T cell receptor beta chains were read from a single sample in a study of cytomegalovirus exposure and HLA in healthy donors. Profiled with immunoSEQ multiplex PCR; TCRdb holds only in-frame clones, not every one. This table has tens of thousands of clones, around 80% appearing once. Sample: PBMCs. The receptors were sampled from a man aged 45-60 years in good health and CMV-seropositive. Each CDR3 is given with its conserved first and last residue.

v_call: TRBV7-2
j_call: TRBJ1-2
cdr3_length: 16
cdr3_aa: CASSRQWTGMDYGYTF

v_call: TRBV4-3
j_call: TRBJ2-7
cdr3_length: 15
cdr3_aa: CASSQVFGTAYEQYF

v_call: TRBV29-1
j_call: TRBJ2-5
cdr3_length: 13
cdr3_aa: CSVVEGSEETQYF

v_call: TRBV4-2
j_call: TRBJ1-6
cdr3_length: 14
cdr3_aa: CASSQGTENSPLHF

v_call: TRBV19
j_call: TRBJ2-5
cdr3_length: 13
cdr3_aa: CARAGSAGETQYF

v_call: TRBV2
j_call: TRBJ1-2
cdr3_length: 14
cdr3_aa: CAVTKQGAYYGYTF

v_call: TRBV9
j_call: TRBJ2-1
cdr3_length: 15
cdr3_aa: CASSVDPSPYNEQFF

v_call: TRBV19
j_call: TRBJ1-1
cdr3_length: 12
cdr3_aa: CASGPWATEAFF

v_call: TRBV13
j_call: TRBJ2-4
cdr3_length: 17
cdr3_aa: CASSSYRDSLTKNIQYF

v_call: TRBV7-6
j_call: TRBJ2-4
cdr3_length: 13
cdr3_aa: CASSLQTGGIQYF

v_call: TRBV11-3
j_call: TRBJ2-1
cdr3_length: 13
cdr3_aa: CASSSSEYNEQFF

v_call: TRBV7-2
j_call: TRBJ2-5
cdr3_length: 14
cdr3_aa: CASSYQRGAETQYF

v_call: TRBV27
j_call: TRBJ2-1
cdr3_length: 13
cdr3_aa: CASSTTRWDSKIF

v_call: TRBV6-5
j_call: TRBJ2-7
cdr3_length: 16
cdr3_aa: CASSYISGASSYEQYF

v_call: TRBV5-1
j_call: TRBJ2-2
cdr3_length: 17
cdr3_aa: CASSLATAGPGTGELFF

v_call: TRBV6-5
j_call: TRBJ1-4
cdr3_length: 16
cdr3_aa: CASSYNPRTGNEKLFF

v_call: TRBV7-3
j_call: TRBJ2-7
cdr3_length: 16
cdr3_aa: CASSHPGGRALYEQYF

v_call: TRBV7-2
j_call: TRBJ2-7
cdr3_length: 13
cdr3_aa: CASSFSGSYEQYF

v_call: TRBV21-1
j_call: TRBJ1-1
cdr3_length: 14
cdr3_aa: CASSATGVHTEAFF

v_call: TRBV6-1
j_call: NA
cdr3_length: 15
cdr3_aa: CASSEAGGEPYEQYF

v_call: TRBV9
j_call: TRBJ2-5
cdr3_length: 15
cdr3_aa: CASSANAGVRETQYF

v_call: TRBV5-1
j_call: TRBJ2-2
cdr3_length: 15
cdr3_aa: CASSLQQGAVGELFF

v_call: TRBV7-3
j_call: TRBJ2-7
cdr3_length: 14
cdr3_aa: CASSLSGHSGEQYF

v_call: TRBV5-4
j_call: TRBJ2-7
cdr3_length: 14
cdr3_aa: CASSFGSAGYEQYF

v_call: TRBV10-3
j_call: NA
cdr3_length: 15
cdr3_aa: CAISEHTTSTYEQYF

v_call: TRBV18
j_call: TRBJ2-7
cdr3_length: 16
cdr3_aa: CASSPPSRTASYEQYF

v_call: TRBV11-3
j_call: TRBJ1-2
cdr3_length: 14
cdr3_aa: CASSPPDRGHGYTF